In its sample, the clone carrying this T cell receptor (beta chain) was seen a few times. Its antigen is currently unknown. Germline values: CDR1 DFQATT, CDR2 SNEGSKA (reference sequence). The CDR3 spans 14 residues. V lost 1 base and J 5 bases, leaving 14 bases between the germline ends. These data originate in a study of glioma-infiltrating T cells. The study, taken as a whole, reports: Above-expected tissue-blood divergence occurred in all gliomas, most in low-grade ones.

TCR alpha and beta CDR3 regions were amplified from RNA using iRepertoire nested multiplex PCR. TCRdb reprocessed the multiplex PCR reads via MiXCR and lists one record per CDR3 protein. The sample records around 130,000 distinct CDR3 sequences, about 25% being singletons. This chain links TRBV20-1 with TRBJ1-1; TRBD1 is a possible D gene (5 bases). The TCR originated in a human donor with low-grade glioma or glioblastoma, undergoing nonglioma brain surgery, or in good health (not recorded which). The sample was glioma tissue, nonneoplastic brain tissue, or PBMCs (not recorded which). CDR3 nucleotide sequence: TGCAGTGCTAGAGTGACGCAGGGCGAAACTGAAGCTTTCTTT. Translated: CSARVTQGETEAFF.